This TCR beta chain was profiled in a study of tumor-infiltrating lymphocytes in oesophageal squamous cell carcinoma. The CDR3 totals 16 residues, both ends included. The germline V gene has CDR1 SGHAT and CDR2 FQDESV (reference sequence). In the case of this clonotype: The conserved final phenylalanine or tryptophan is absent from the CDR3, which likely points to a read error. No DNA is shown, since the ends of the CDR3 on it are uncertain; the CDR3 is the one TCRdb lists.

Via MiXCR, TCRdb re-called the PCR reads, giving one row per CDR3 protein. This sample yields 23,000 or so distinct CDR3 sequences, of which approximately 35% are seen a single time; 19% belongs to the top ten. The chain joins TRBV11-1 to TRBJ2-1. This receptor was taken from a female donor with esophageal squamous cell carcinoma. Source material: esophageal tumor tissue. This CDR3 is CASSLGYGRGEQYFGN.